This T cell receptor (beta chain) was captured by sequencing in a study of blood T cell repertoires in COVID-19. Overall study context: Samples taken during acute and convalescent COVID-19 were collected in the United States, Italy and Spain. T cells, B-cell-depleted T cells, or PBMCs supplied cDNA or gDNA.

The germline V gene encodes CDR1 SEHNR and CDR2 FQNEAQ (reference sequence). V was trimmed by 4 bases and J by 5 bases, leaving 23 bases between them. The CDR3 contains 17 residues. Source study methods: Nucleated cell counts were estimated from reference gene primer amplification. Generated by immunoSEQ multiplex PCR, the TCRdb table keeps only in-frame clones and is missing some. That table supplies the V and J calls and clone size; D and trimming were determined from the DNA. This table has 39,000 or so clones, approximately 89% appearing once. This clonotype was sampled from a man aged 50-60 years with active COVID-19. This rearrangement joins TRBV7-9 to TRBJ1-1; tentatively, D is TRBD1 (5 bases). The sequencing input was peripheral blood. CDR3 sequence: CASSSPRIRVLETEAFF. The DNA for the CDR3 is TGTGCCAGCAGCTCCCCCCGGATCAGGGTATTAGAGACTGAAGCTTTCTTT.